The next 3 T cell receptor beta chains were all read from a single sample in a study of blood T cell repertoires in COVID-19. Sequencing was performed with immunoSEQ multiplex PCR; in TCRdb, only in-frame clones are kept and a portion is missing. The profile covers hundreds of thousands of clones, with roughly 91% appearing a single time and about 1% taken by the ten largest. The sequenced sample was peripheral blood. All receptors derive from a woman in her 40s who had recovered from COVID-19.

The rearrangement uses TRBV27 and TRBJ2-2; perhaps TRBD2 as D (7 bases). The CDR3 totals 17 residues. Germline V lookup: CDR1 MNHEY, CDR2 SMNVEV (reference sequence). The germline V and J ends were trimmed by 4 bases and 6 bases, with 21 bases remaining between them. The CDR3 DNA reads TGTGCCAGCAGTTCGTACCTGGGGGGGGGCTCGGCCGGGGAGCTGTTTTTT. Protein product: CASSSYLGGGSAGELFF.

The DNA for the CDR3 is TGTGCCTGGACACCCAGGGTATCTAACTATGGCTACACCTTC. This sequence encodes CAWTPRVSNYGYTF. This chain links TRBV30 with TRBJ1-2; the D gene is possibly TRBD1 (5 bases). The CDR3 spans 14 residues. Germline CDR1 and CDR2: GTSNPN and SVGIG (reference sequence). Trimming pared 4 bases from V and 0 bases from J, leaving 12 bases between.

The chain is built from TRBV7-3 and TRBJ2-2; the match to TRBD2 covers 7 bases. The V and J ends lost 1 base and 5 bases, in that order; junction bases with no gene match: 7. Per the germline V gene, CDR1 is SGHTA and CDR2 is FQGTGA. CDR3 length: 16 amino acids. The CDR3 loop reads CASSLRPGRVTGELFF. CDR3 sequence (DNA): TGTGCCAGCAGCTTAAGGCCAGGGAGGGTAACCGGGGAGCTGTTTTTT.